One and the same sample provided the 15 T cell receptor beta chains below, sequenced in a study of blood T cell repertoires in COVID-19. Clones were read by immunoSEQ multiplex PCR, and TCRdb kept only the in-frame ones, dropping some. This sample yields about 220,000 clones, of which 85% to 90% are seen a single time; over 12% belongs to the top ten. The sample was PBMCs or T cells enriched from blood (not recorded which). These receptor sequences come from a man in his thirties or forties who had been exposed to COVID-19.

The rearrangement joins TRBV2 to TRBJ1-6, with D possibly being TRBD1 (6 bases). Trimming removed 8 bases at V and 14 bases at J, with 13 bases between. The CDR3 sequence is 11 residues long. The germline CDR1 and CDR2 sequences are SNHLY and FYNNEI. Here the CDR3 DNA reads TGTGCCAGCTCCGAGGGGGAATCCCTCCACTTT. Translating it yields CASSEGESLHF.

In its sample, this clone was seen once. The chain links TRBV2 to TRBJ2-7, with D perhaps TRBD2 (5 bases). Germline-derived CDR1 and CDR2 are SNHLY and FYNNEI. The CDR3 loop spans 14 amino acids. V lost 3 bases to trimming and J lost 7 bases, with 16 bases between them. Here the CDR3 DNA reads TGTGCCAGCAGTGATGGGATAACTGGGGAGGAGCAGTACTTC. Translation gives CASSDGITGEEQYF.

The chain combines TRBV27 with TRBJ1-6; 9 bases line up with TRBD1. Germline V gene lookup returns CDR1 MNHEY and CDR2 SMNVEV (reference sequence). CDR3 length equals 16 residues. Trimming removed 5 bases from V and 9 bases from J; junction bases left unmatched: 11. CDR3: CASSPEAGTGTSPLHF. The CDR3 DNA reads TGTGCCAGCAGTCCGGAGGCTGGGACAGGGACTTCACCCCTCCACTTT.

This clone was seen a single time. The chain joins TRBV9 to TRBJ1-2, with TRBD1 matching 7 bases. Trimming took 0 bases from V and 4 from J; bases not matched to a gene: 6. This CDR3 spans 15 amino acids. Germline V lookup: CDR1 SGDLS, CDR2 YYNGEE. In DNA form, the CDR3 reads TGTGCCAGCAGCGTAGGGGAGAGGGGGCTCTATGGCTACACCTTC. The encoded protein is CASSVGERGLYGYTF.

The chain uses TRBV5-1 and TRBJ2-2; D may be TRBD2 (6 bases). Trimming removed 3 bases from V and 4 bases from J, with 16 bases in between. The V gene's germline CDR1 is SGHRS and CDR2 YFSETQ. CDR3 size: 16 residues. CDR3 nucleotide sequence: TGCGCCAGCAGCTCCAGCGCGGGCGGGACCACCGGGGAGCTGTTTTTT. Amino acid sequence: CASSSSAGGTTGELFF.

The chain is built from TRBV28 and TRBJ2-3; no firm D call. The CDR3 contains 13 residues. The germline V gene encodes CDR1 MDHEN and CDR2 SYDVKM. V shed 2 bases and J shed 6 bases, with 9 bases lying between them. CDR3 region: CASSLLSSDTQYF. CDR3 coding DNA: TGTGCCAGCAGTTTACTTAGTTCGGATACGCAGTATTTT.

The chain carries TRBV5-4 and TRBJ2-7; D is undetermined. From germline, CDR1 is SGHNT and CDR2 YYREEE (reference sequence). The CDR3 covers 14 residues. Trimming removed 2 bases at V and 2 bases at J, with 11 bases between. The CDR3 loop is CASSFSTDAYEQYF. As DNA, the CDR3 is TGTGCCAGCAGCTTTAGCACTGATGCCTACGAGCAGTACTTC.

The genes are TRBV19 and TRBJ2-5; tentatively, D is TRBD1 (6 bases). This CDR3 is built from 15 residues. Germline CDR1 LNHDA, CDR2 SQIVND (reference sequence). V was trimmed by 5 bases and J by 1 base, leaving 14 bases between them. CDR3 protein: CASSRLGQLQETQYF. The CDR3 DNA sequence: TGTGCCAGTAGTCGCCTGGGACAACTCCAAGAGACCCAGTACTTC. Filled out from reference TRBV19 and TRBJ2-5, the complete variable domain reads DGGITQSPKYLFRKEGQNVTLSCEQNLNHDAMYWYRQDPGQGLRLIYYSQIVNDFQKGDIAEGYSVSREKKESFPLTVTSAQKNPTAFYLCASSRLGQLQETQYFGPGTRLLVL.

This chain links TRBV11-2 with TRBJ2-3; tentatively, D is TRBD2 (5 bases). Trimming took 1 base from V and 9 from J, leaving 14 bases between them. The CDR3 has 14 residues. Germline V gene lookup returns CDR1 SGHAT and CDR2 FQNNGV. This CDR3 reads CASSLVFSSGTQYF. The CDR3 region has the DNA TGTGCCAGCAGCTTAGTGTTTAGTTCGGGGACGCAGTATTTT.

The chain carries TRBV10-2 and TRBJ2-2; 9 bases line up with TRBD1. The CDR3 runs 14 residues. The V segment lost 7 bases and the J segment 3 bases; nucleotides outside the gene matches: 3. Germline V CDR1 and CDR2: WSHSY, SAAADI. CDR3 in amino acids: CASNNRGHTGELFF. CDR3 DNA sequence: TGCGCCAGCAATAACAGGGGGCACACCGGGGAGCTGTTTTTT.

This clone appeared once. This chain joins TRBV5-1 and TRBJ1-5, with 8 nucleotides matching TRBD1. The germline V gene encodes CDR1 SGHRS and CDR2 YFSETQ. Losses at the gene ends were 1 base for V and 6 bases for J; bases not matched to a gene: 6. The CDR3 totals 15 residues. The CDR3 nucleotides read TGCGCCAGCAGCTTGTCGGGACAGGCAGGTCAGCCCCAGCATTTT. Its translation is CASSLSGQAGQPQHF.

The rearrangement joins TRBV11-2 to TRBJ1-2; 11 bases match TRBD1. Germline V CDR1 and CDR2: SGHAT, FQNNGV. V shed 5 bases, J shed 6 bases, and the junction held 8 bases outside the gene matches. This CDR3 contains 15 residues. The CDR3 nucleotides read TGTGCCAGCAGCCCCACCGGGACAGGGGGGAATGGCTACACCTTC. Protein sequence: CASSPTGTGGNGYTF.

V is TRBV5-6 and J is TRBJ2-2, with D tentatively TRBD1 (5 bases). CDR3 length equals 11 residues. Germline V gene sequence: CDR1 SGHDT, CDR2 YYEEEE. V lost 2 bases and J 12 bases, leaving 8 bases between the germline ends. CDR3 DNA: TGTGCCAGCAGCTTTCAGGGTCAGCTGTTTTTT. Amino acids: CASSFQGQLFF.

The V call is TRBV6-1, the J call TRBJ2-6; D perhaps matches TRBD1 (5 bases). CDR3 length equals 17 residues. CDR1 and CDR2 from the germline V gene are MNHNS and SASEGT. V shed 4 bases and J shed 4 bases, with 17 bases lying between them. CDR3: CASSGAPGMLGANVLTF. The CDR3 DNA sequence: TGTGCCAGCAGTGGAGCCCCAGGGATGCTGGGGGCCAACGTCCTGACTTTC.

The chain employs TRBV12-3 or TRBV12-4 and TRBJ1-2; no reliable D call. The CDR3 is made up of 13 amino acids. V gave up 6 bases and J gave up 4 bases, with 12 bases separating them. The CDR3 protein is CASSLRRGYGYTF. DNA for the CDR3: TGTGCCAGCAGCCTTCGGAGAGGCTATGGCTACACCTTC.